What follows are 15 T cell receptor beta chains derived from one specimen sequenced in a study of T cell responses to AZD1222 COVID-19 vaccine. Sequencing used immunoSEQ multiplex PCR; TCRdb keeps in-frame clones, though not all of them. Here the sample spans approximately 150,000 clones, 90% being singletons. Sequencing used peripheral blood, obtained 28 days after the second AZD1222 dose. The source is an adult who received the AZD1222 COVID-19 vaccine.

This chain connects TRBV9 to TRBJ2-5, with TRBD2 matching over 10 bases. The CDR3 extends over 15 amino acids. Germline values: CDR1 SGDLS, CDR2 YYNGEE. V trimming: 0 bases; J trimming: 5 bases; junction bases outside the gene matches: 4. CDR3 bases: TGTGCCAGCAGCGTAGTATTAGCGGGGGGTGAGACCCAGTACTTC. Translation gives CASSVVLAGGETQYF.

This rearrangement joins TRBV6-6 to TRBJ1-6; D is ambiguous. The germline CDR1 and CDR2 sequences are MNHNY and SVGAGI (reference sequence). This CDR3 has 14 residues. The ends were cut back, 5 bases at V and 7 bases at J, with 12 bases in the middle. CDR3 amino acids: CASSPFGPNSPLHF. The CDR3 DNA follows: TGTGCCAGCAGTCCCTTCGGACCAAATTCACCCCTCCACTTT.

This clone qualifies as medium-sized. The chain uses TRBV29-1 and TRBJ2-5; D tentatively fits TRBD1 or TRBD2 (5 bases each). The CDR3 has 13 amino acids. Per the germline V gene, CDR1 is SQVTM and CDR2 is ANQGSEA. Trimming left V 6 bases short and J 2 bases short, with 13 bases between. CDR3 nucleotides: TGCAGCGTACCCCGGGACGTACAAGAGACCCAGTACTTC. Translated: CSVPRDVQETQYF. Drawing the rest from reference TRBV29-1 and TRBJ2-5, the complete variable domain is SAVISQKPSRDICQRGTSLTIQCQVDSQVTMMFWYRQQPGQSLTLIATANQGSEATYESGFVIDKFPISRPNLTFSTLTVSNMSPEDSSIYLCSVPRDVQETQYFGPGTRLLVL.

CDR3 in DNA: TGTGCCAGCAGTAGAACACAGGGAGGGAACTATGGCTACACCTTC. It codes for CASSRTQGGNYGYTF. The chain is built from TRBV6-4 and TRBJ1-2; the D gene is possibly TRBD1 (6 bases). The CDR3 length is 15 residues. The ends were cut back, 5 bases at V and 2 bases at J, with 15 bases in the middle. Germline CDR1 is MRHNA and CDR2 is SNTAGT.

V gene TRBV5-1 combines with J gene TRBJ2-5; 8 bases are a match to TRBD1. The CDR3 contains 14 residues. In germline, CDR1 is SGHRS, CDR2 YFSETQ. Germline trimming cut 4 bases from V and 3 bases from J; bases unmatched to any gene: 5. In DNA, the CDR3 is TGCGCCAGCAGCAAACCGACAGGGGAAGAGACCCAGTACTTC. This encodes CASSKPTGEETQYF. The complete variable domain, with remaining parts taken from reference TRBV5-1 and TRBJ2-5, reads KAGVTQTPRYLIKTRGQQVTLSCSPISGHRSVSWYQQTPGQGLQFLFEYFSETQRNKGNFPGRFSGRQFSNSRSEMNVSTLELGDSALYLCASSKPTGEETQYFGPGTRLLVL.

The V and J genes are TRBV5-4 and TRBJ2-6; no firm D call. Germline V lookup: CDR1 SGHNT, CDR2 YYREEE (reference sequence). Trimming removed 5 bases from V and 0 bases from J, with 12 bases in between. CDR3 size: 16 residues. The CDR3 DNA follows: TGTGCCAGCAGTTTTACCTTGCACTCTGGGGCCAACGTCCTGACTTTC. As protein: CASSFTLHSGANVLTF. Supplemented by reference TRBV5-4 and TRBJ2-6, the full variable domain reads ETGVTQSPTHLIKTRGQQVTLRCSSQSGHNTVSWYQQALGQGPQFIFQYYREEENGRGNFPPRFSGLQFPNYSSELNVNALELDDSALYLCASSFTLHSGANVLTFGAGSRLTVL.

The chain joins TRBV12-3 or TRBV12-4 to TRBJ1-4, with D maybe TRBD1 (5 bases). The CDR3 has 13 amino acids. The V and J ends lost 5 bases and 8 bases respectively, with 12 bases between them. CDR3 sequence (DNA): TGTGCCAGCAGTCAGGGTATGGGGGAAAAACTGTTTTTT. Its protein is CASSQGMGEKLFF.

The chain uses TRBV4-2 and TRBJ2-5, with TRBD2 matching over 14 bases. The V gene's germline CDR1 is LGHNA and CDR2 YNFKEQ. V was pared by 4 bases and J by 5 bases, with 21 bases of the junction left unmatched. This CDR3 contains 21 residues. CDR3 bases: TGTGCCAGCAGCCCCCGTCTGCCAAAGGGGGGACTAGCGGGGGTTGGGGAGACCCAGTACTTC. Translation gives CASSPRLPKGGLAGVGETQYF.

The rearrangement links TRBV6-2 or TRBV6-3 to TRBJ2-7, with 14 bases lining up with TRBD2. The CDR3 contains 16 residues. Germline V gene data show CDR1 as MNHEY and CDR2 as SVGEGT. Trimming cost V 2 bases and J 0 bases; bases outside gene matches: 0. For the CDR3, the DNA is TGTGCCAGCAGTTACGGGACTAGCGGGAGCTCCTACGAGCAGTACTTC. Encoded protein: CASSYGTSGSSYEQYF.

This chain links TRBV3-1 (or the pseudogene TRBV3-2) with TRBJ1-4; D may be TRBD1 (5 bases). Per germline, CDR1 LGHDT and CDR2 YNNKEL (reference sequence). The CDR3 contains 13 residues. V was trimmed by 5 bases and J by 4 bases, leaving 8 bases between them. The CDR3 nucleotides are TGTGCCAGCAGCTCGGGGGTTAATGAAAAACTGTTTTTT. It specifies CASSSGVNEKLFF.

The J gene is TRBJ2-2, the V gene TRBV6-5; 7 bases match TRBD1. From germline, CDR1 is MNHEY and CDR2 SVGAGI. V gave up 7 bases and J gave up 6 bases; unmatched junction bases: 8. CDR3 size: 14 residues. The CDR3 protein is CASTQQGKAGELFF. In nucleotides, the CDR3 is TGTGCCAGCACTCAACAGGGGAAGGCCGGGGAGCTGTTTTTT.

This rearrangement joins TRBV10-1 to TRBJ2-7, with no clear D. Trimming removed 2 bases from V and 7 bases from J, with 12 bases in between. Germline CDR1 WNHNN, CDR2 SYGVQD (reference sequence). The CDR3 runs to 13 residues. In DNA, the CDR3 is TGCGCCAGCAGTGAGGCCAGGAGTGGGGAGCAGTACTTC. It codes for CASSEARSGEQYF.

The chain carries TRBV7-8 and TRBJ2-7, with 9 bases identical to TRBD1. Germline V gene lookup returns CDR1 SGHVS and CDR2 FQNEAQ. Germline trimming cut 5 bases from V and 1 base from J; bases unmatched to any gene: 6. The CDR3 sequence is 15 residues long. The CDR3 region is CASSAQGALSYEQYF. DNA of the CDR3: TGTGCCAGCAGCGCACAGGGGGCACTTTCCTACGAGCAGTACTTC.

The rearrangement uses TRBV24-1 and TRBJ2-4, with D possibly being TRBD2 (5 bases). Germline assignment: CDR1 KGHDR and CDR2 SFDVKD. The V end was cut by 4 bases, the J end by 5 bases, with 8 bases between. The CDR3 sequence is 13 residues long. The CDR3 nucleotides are TGTGCCACCAGTGAGCCCGGGGAAAACATTCAGTACTTC. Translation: CATSEPGENIQYF.

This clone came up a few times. This CDR3 is CATSRSGWNTEAFF. In DNA, the CDR3 is TGTGCCACCAGCCGATCAGGTTGGAACACTGAAGCTTTCTTT. J is TRBJ1-1 and V is TRBV15; D not resolved. This CDR3 region has 14 residues. The ends were cut back, 5 bases at V and 1 base at J, with 11 bases in the middle. The germline V gene has CDR1 LNHNV and CDR2 YYDKDF (reference sequence).